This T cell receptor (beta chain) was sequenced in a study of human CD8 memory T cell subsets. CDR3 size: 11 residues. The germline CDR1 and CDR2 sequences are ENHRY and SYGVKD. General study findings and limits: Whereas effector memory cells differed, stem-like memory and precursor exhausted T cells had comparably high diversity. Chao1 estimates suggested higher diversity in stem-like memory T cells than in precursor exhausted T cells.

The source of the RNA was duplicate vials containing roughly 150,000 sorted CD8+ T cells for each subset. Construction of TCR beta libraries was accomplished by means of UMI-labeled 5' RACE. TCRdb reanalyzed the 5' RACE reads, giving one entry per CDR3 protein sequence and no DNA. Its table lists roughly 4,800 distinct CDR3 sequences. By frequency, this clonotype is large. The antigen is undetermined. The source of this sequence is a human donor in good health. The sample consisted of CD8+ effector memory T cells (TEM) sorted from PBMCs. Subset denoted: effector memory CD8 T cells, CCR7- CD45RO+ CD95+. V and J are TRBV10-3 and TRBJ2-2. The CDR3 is CAIGNTGELFF.